The 27 T cell receptor beta chains below come from one sample, sequenced in a study of cytomegalovirus exposure and HLA in healthy donors. This PCR relied on a set of 60 Vbeta primers and 13 Jbeta primers. Using immunoSEQ multiplex PCR, the repertoire was profiled, and TCRdb retains in-frame clones only, with some absent. The table shows 65,000 to 70,000 clones, with roughly 80% occurring only once. The sample consisted of PBMCs. The receptors were gathered from a woman in her 30s in good health and CMV-seropositive.

This chain uses TRBV28 with TRBJ1-1; D possibly corresponds to TRBD1 (5 bases). The V gene's germline CDR1 is MDHEN and CDR2 SYDVKM. This CDR3 spans 11 amino acids. V lost 7 bases and J 4 bases, leaving 7 bases between the germline ends. CDR3: CASTGLTEAFF. The CDR3 DNA sequence: TGTGCCAGCACAGGGCTCACTGAAGCTTTCTTT.

A few counts support this clone. Here the CDR3 reads CASSQPGSETQYF. The DNA for the CDR3 is TGCGCCAGCAGCCAGCCGGGGTCAGAGACCCAGTACTTC. The chain joins TRBV4-1 to TRBJ2-5; D might be TRBD2 (5 bases). The germline gives CDR1 MGHRA, CDR2 YSYEKL. This CDR3 has 13 residues. V was trimmed by 3 bases and J by 4 bases, leaving 9 bases between them.

This chain uses TRBV29-1 with TRBJ2-3, with 7 bases fitting TRBD2. The germline gives CDR1 SQVTM, CDR2 ANQGSEA. The CDR3 extends over 13 amino acids. The J segment lost 3 bases and the V segment lost 7 bases, leaving 7 bases of the junction unmatched. CDR3 bases: TGCAGCGCCCAGCGGGATTGGACAGATACGCAGTATTTT. It codes for CSAQRDWTDTQYF.

The V and J genes are TRBV6-6 and TRBJ1-3; D ambiguous. The CDR3 consists of 14 residues. Looked up from germline, CDR1 is MNHNY and CDR2 is SVGAGI (reference sequence). Trimming took off 5 bases at V and 3 bases at J, with 11 bases between the two ends. The CDR3 nucleotides read TGTGCCAGCAGTCGAGACATTTATGGAAACACCATATATTTT. Translated: CASSRDIYGNTIYF.

CDR3 sequence reads: CASSLVLLIPPGNEQFF. In DNA form, the CDR3 reads TGTGCCAGCAGTTTAGTCCTTCTAATACCCCCGGGGAATGAGCAGTTCTTC. This chain uses TRBV28 with TRBJ2-1; a possible D gene is TRBD2 (5 bases). The CDR3 spans 17 residues. Trimming took off 2 bases at V and 7 bases at J, with 21 bases between the two ends. Germline V lookup: CDR1 MDHEN, CDR2 SYDVKM.

This clone was detected only once. The chain uses TRBV6-5 and TRBJ2-7, with TRBD2 matching 7 bases. The CDR3 has 15 residues. CDR1 and CDR2 from the germline V gene are MNHEY and SVGAGI. Germline trimming cut 0 bases from V and 6 bases from J; bases unmatched to any gene: 8. As DNA, the CDR3 is TGTGCCAGCAGTTACTCCAGCGGGACGGCCCGCGAGCAGTACTTC. It translates to CASSYSSGTAREQYF.

There are a few counts of this clone. The rearrangement links TRBV5-1 to TRBJ1-1; D call uncertain. The CDR3 runs 14 residues. The V end lost 4 bases, the J end lost 1 base, and 11 bases lay between the germline ends. Germline CDR1 SGHRS, CDR2 YFSETQ. CDR3 amino acids: CASSRAGPNTEAFF. For the CDR3, the DNA is TGCGCCAGCAGCCGTGCTGGGCCGAACACTGAAGCTTTCTTT.

The CDR3 DNA reads as TGTGCCAGCAGTTTATCGAACGGCTACAATGAGCAGTTCTTC. This gives the protein CASSLSNGYNEQFF. The V gene is TRBV27, the J gene TRBJ2-1; D call uncertain. V was pared by 0 bases and J by 3 bases, with 6 bases between. CDR1 MNHEY and CDR2 SMNVEV come from the germline V gene (reference sequence). CDR3 length: 14 amino acids.

The CDR3 nucleotides read TGCGCCAGCAGCTCAAATTTGGGACAGAGCTCTGGAAACACCATATATTTT. It encodes CASSSNLGQSSGNTIYF. The chain couples TRBV5-1 to TRBJ1-3, with 7 bases aligning to TRBD1. Unmatched junction bases numbered 9, after V lost 3 bases and J lost 0 bases. The CDR3 has 17 amino acids. Germline values: CDR1 SGHRS, CDR2 YFSETQ. Using reference TRBV5-1 and TRBJ1-3 for the parts outside the CDR3, the full variable domain is KAGVTQTPRYLIKTRGQQVTLSCSPISGHRSVSWYQQTPGQGLQFLFEYFSETQRNKGNFPGRFSGRQFSNSRSEMNVSTLELGDSALYLCASSSNLGQSSGNTIYFGEGSWLTVV.

This chain links TRBV7-2 with TRBJ2-2; D is ambiguous. The length of the CDR3 is 12 residues. V was clipped by 1 base and J by 8 bases, with 5 bases between them. The germline gives CDR1 SGHTA, CDR2 FQGNSA. CDR3 residues: CASSLVLGELFF. CDR3 nucleotides: TGTGCCAGCAGCTTAGTATTAGGGGAGCTGTTTTTT.

The rearrangement joins TRBV2 to TRBJ2-1; no clear D. In germline, CDR1 is SNHLY, CDR2 FYNNEI. The V gene lost 6 bases and the J gene lost 4 bases, with 7 bases spanning the gap. The CDR3 covers 12 residues. In DNA, the CDR3 is TGTGCCAGCAGCGCGTCATACAATGAGCAGTTCTTC. This sequence encodes CASSASYNEQFF.

V usage is TRBV7-8 and J usage is TRBJ2-7; D may be TRBD1 (5 bases). The germline CDR1 and CDR2 sequences are SGHVS and FQNEAQ. The CDR3 covers 14 residues. The V and J ends lost 2 bases and 2 bases respectively, with 10 bases between them. The CDR3 protein is CASSLTPGPYEQYF. For the CDR3, the DNA is TGTGCCAGCAGCTTAACTCCAGGGCCCTACGAGCAGTACTTC.

This chain links TRBV6-5 with TRBJ2-3; TRBD2 matches at 13 bases. Trimming cost V 8 bases and J 6 bases; bases outside gene matches: 5. Germline V gives CDR1 MNHEY, CDR2 SVGAGI. This CDR3 spans 14 amino acids. The CDR3 DNA sequence: TGTGCCAGCGGACTAGCGGGAGTGAAGGATACGCAGTATTTT. Translating it yields CASGLAGVKDTQYF.

This clone was counted only a few times. The V call is TRBV15, the J call TRBJ1-1; D possibly corresponds to TRBD1 (6 bases). The ends were cut back, 6 bases at V and 11 bases at J, with 19 bases in the middle. Germline V CDR1 and CDR2: LNHNV, YYDKDF (reference sequence). The CDR3 consists of 13 residues. The CDR3 region has the DNA TGTGCCACCAGATTTGGGACAAGGCCAAAGGCTTTCTTT. Translating it yields CATRFGTRPKAFF.

This clone was seen a single time. This chain links TRBV7-2 with TRBJ2-4; 10 bases are a match to TRBD1. The trim removed 0 bases at V and 1 base at J, leaving 0 bases unmatched. CDR1 and CDR2 (germline): SGHTA, FQGNSA. This CDR3 is built from 16 residues. The CDR3 here is CASSLAGQGAKNIQYF. The DNA for the CDR3 is TGTGCCAGCAGCTTAGCGGGACAGGGGGCCAAAAACATTCAGTACTTC.

The rearrangement joins TRBV6-6 to TRBJ2-7, with 12 nucleotides matching TRBD2. V trimming: 6 bases; J trimming: 3 bases; junction bases outside the gene matches: 6. The germline V gene encodes CDR1 MNHNY and CDR2 SVGAGI (reference sequence). This CDR3 is built from 15 residues. The CDR3: CASRSRLAGDYEQYF. CDR3 DNA sequence: TGTGCCAGCAGATCCCGACTAGCGGGAGACTACGAGCAGTACTTC.

The gene calls are TRBV7-8 and TRBJ1-2; no reliable D call. The CDR3 is 15 amino acids. V lost 4 bases and J 4 bases, leaving 16 bases between the germline ends. Germline assignment: CDR1 SGHVS and CDR2 FQNEAQ. CDR3 region: CASSSTSRFFYGYTF. The CDR3 DNA is TGTGCCAGCAGCTCGACTTCACGGTTTTTCTATGGCTACACCTTC.

The chain recombines TRBV5-1 with TRBJ1-2; D gene uncertain. Germline V CDR1 and CDR2: SGHRS, YFSETQ. Trimming took off 4 bases at V and 4 bases at J, with 17 bases between the two ends. This CDR3 region has 15 residues. This CDR3 reads CASSPGGQTAYGYTF. Written as DNA, the CDR3 is TGCGCCAGCAGCCCCGGTGGGCAGACGGCCTATGGCTACACCTTC.

J is TRBJ1-2 and V is TRBV6-1; D remains ambiguous. CDR1 and CDR2 from the germline V gene are MNHNS and SASEGT. The CDR3 is made up of 13 amino acids. Trimming pared 5 bases from V and 4 bases from J, leaving 11 bases between. CDR3 protein: CASSFGGSYGYTF. CDR3 DNA: TGTGCCAGCAGTTTCGGCGGGAGCTATGGCTACACCTTC.

This chain uses TRBV19 with TRBJ1-5, with TRBD1 identical over 8 bases. V lost 9 bases and J lost 3; bases outside the gene matches: 7. Germline V gene sequence: CDR1 LNHDA, CDR2 SQIVND (reference sequence). CDR3 length: 14 amino acids. Here the CDR3 reads CASRTGSNNQPQHF. The DNA of the CDR3 is TGTGCCAGCAGGACAGGGAGCAACAATCAGCCCCAGCATTTT. Looking up the rest from reference TRBV19 and TRBJ1-5 gives the full variable domain: DGGITQSPKYLFRKEGQNVTLSCEQNLNHDAMYWYRQDPGQGLRLIYYSQIVNDFQKGDIAEGYSVSREKKESFPLTVTSAQKNPTAFYLCASRTGSNNQPQHFGDGTRLSIL.

CDR3 residues: CASSFVTGGDQPQHF. CDR3 DNA sequence: TGTGCCAGCAGTTTCGTCACAGGGGGCGATCAGCCCCAGCATTTT. J is TRBJ1-5 and V is TRBV28, with TRBD1 matching over 9 bases. The trim removed 3 bases at V and 5 bases at J, leaving 5 bases unmatched. Germline V gene data show CDR1 as MDHEN and CDR2 as SYDVKM. This CDR3 is 15 amino acids long.

V is TRBV6-5 and J is TRBJ1-1; tentatively, D is TRBD1 (5 bases). The CDR3 consists of 14 residues. V lost 0 bases and J 1 base, leaving 6 bases between the germline ends. Germline V gene data show CDR1 as MNHEY and CDR2 as SVGAGI. CDR3 protein: CASSYSQGNTEAFF. In nucleotides, the CDR3 is TGTGCCAGCAGTTACTCGCAGGGGAACACTGAAGCTTTCTTT.

The chain uses TRBV5-8 and TRBJ2-7; D is possibly TRBD2 (12 bases). V lost 3 bases, J lost 4 bases, and 29 bases lay in between. CDR3 length: 19 residues. Germline V gives CDR1 SGHTS, CDR2 YDEGEE. The CDR3 spells CASSWDRGSTSGRGYEQYF. The CDR3 coding sequence is TGTGCCAGCAGCTGGGACAGGGGGTCGACTAGCGGGAGAGGATACGAGCAGTACTTC.

CDR3 DNA sequence: TGTGCCAGCAGCTCCGGACAGGGATACTATGGCTACACCTTC. Residues: CASSSGQGYYGYTF. This sequence joins TRBV9 and TRBJ1-2; 8 nucleotides agree with TRBD1. CDR1 is SGDLS, CDR2 YYNGEE, per germline. V shed 4 bases and J 3 bases; nucleotides not matched to a gene: 5. This CDR3 spans 14 amino acids.

The rearrangement joins TRBV9 to TRBJ2-5, with a weak D call TRBD2 (6 bases). This CDR3 contains 14 residues. CDR1 SGDLS and CDR2 YYNGEE come from the germline V gene. The V end was cut by 1 base, the J end by 2 bases, with 9 bases between. The CDR3 protein is CASSVSAGQETQYF. Here the CDR3 DNA reads TGTGCCAGCAGCGTAAGTGCGGGGCAAGAGACCCAGTACTTC.

The table lists this clone with a few counts. The rearrangement joins TRBV6-6 to TRBJ2-1, with TRBD1 matching 7 bases. The length of the CDR3 is 16 residues. V trimming: 7 bases; J trimming: 3 bases; junction bases outside the gene matches: 12. CDR1 is MNHNY and CDR2 is SVGAGI in the germline V gene (reference sequence). CDR3 sequence: CASKRTYGDSYNEQFF. The CDR3, as DNA: TGTGCCAGCAAAAGAACCTACGGGGACAGCTACAATGAGCAGTTCTTC.

This chain uses TRBV9 with TRBJ2-3; 7 bases fit TRBD2. This CDR3 is 17 amino acids long. Germline V CDR1 and CDR2: SGDLS, YYNGEE. V lost 4 bases to trimming and J lost 2 bases; unmatched junction nucleotides: 13. In DNA, the CDR3 is TGTGCCAGCAGCTTCAGAAGCGGGGACGATTACACAGATACGCAGTATTTT. Translation gives CASSFRSGDDYTDTQYF.